These 22 T cell receptor beta chains were all obtained from the same sample, sequenced in a study of T-cell reconstitution after alpha-beta-depleted transplantation in children. Unique molecular identifiers were used in preparing the TCRbeta library. TCRdb called the PCR reads again in MiXCR, with one record for every CDR3 protein. The sample has some 500,000 distinct CDR3 sequences, about 17% seen once. The source material was PBMCs from the stem cell graft donor, sampled from the stem cell graft. These receptors all stem from a human donor who donated a stem cell graft to a child with acute lymphoblastic leukemia.

The genes are TRBV18 and TRBJ2-1, with 9 bases matching TRBD2. With V trimmed by 6 bases and J by 6 bases, 21 bases remained unmatched. This CDR3 spans 19 amino acids. Germline V gene data show CDR1 as KGHSH and CDR2 as LQKENI. CDR3: CASSELAGGNSFRFNEQFF. The CDR3 nucleotides are TGTGCCAGCTCCGAACTAGCGGGCGGCAACTCTTTTCGATTCAATGAGCAGTTCTTC.

This clonotype was picked up many times. The chain has TRBV20-1 and TRBJ2-1; D might be TRBD1 (7 bases). Germline V lookup: CDR1 DFQATT, CDR2 SNEGSKA (reference sequence). This CDR3 spans 14 amino acids. Trimming pared 1 base from V and 4 bases from J, leaving 11 bases between. For the CDR3, the DNA is TGCAGTGCTAGAGGCGGGACAGAGTACAATGAGCAGTTCTTC. Its protein is CSARGGTEYNEQFF.

The V and J genes are TRBV5-1 and TRBJ2-7; 13 nucleotides agree with TRBD2. V lost 3 bases and J lost 7; bases outside the gene matches: 16. Germline CDR1 and CDR2: SGHRS and YFSETQ. The length of the CDR3 is 18 residues. The CDR3 protein is CASSSEPPGLAGSWEQYF. The CDR3 bases are TGCGCCAGCAGCTCTGAGCCCCCGGGACTAGCGGGATCGTGGGAGCAGTACTTC.

The genes are TRBV7-2 and TRBJ2-7; 7 positions match TRBD2. V trimming: 1 base; J trimming: 5 bases; junction bases outside the gene matches: 8. The CDR3 extends over 15 amino acids. The germline CDR1 and CDR2 sequences are SGHTA and FQGNSA. The CDR3 reads CASSLVGGTVNEQYF. CDR3 in DNA: TGTGCCAGCAGCTTAGTCGGGGGGACCGTCAACGAGCAGTACTTC.

This clonotype was seen a few times. V gene TRBV20-1 combines with J gene TRBJ1-4; TRBD1 matches at 8 bases. This CDR3 comprises 14 residues. Unmatched junction bases numbered 9, after V lost 5 bases and J lost 7 bases. Germline CDR1 reads DFQATT; CDR2 reads SNEGSKA (reference sequence). The DNA of the CDR3 is TGCAGTGCTGGACAGGGAGGGGAGATTGAAAAACTGTTTTTT. Translation gives CSAGQGGEIEKLFF.

This clonotype has just a few counts. The rearrangement joins TRBV5-1 to TRBJ2-7, with 7 bases that match TRBD1. In germline, CDR1 is SGHRS, CDR2 YFSETQ. The CDR3 extends over 13 amino acids. V lost 3 bases, J lost 4 bases, and 4 bases stayed unmatched. CDR3 region: CASSWTGQYEQYF. The CDR3 DNA sequence: TGCGCCAGCAGCTGGACGGGACAGTACGAGCAGTACTTC.

The J gene is TRBJ2-1, the V gene TRBV25-1, with TRBD1 as a possible D gene (6 bases). The CDR3 contains 16 residues. Germline CDR1 reads MGHDK; CDR2 reads SYGVNS. V was clipped by 1 base and J by 4 bases, with 14 bases between them. CDR3 sequence reads: CASSEFAGALYNEQFF. In DNA form, the CDR3 reads TGTGCCAGCAGTGAATTCGCAGGGGCTTTGTACAATGAGCAGTTCTTC.

This clonotype was detected many times. The chain couples TRBV6-1 to TRBJ2-2, with 7 bases that match TRBD2. Germline trimming cut 6 bases from V and 6 bases from J; bases unmatched to any gene: 10. The length of the CDR3 is 15 residues. Germline V lookup: CDR1 MNHNS, CDR2 SASEGT. The CDR3 DNA follows: TGTGCCAGCAGGCGCAGTGCGGGAGAGGCCGGGGAGCTGTTTTTT. Amino acids: CASRRSAGEAGELFF.

The chain joins TRBV20-1 to TRBJ1-2; TRBD1 matches at 12 bases. Germline lookup yields CDR1 DFQATT and CDR2 SNEGSKA (reference sequence). The V segment lost 3 bases and the J segment 4 bases; nucleotides outside the gene matches: 6. The CDR3 is 15 amino acids. The CDR3 protein is CSASLGQGAIYGYTF. The CDR3 DNA is TGCAGTGCTAGCCTGGGACAGGGGGCGATCTATGGCTACACCTTC.

The chain employs TRBV2 and TRBJ2-1, with unresolved D. The V and J ends lost 1 base and 4 bases respectively, with 8 bases between them. This CDR3 spans 14 amino acids. CDR1 is SNHLY, CDR2 FYNNEI, per germline. CDR3 loop: CASSEGRRYNEQFF. In DNA, the CDR3 is TGTGCCAGCAGTGAAGGCAGGCGATACAATGAGCAGTTCTTC.

This CDR3 reads CATLIQLSNTGELFF. In DNA, the CDR3 is TGTGCCACACTAATACAGCTCTCGAACACCGGGGAGCTGTTTTTT. The chain recombines TRBV12-3 or TRBV12-4 with TRBJ2-2; D not certain. CDR3 length: 15 residues. The V end lost 10 bases, the J end lost 0 bases, and 15 bases lay between the germline ends.

This rearrangement joins TRBV29-1 to TRBJ1-1; D remains unclear. The germline CDR1 and CDR2 sequences are SQVTM and ANQGSEA. The CDR3 is 12 amino acids. V was shortened by 4 bases and J by 0 bases, with 6 bases between the two germline ends. For the CDR3, the DNA is TGCAGCGTTGCCCGGATGAACACTGAAGCTTTCTTT. The encoded protein is CSVARMNTEAFF.

Only a few counts were recorded for this clonotype. The chain employs TRBV7-3 and TRBJ2-2, with D uncertain. Germline lookup yields CDR1 SGHTA and CDR2 FQGTGA. The CDR3 spans 12 residues. The ends were cut back, 5 bases at V and 5 bases at J, with 6 bases in the middle. As DNA, the CDR3 is TGTGCCAGCAGCCAGAAGACCGGGGAGCTGTTTTTT. It encodes CASSQKTGELFF.

V is TRBV7-3 and J is TRBJ1-1; unclear D gene. Germline V lookup: CDR1 SGHTA, CDR2 FQGTGA. V was cut by 3 bases and J by 6 bases, with 11 bases left in between. The CDR3 consists of 13 residues. CDR3 DNA: TGTGCCAGCAGCTTCTCGTTAGCGGCTGAAGCTTTCTTT. Translating gives CASSFSLAAEAFF.

The chain uses TRBV12-3 or TRBV12-4 and TRBJ2-3; 8 bases match TRBD1. The CDR3 sequence is 16 residues long. J gave up 5 bases and V 3 bases, and 10 bases lay outside the gene matches. This chain's CDR3 is CASSFRETGVGDTQYF. In nucleotides, the CDR3 is TGTGCCAGCAGTTTCCGCGAGACAGGGGTGGGAGATACGCAGTATTTT.

Here the CDR3 reads CASSSVGGGYEQYF. The CDR3 nucleotides are TGTGCCAGCAGCTCGGTGGGGGGGGGCTACGAGCAGTACTTC. The chain uses TRBV5-6 and TRBJ2-7, with 7 bases identical to TRBD2. J lost 3 bases, V lost 3 bases, and 6 bases had no gene match. Germline V CDR1 and CDR2: SGHDT, YYEEEE. This CDR3 is 14 amino acids long.

This clonotype came up a few times. The chain recombines TRBV5-1 with TRBJ1-2; D is possibly TRBD1 (5 bases). The CDR3 has 14 residues. Trimming left V 4 bases short and J 6 bases short, with 16 bases between. The germline gives CDR1 SGHRS, CDR2 YFSETQ. The CDR3 sequence is CASSREGTRDGYTF. CDR3 nucleotides: TGCGCCAGCAGCCGCGAGGGGACCAGGGATGGCTACACCTTC.

This clonotype appeared a few times. The chain carries TRBV6-2 or TRBV6-3 and TRBJ2-1; TRBD1 or TRBD2 may be the D gene (5 bases each). This CDR3 is 15 amino acids long. Germline values: CDR1 MNHEY, CDR2 SVGEGT. Trimming left V 2 bases short and J 5 bases short, with 13 bases between. The CDR3 protein is CASSYLGAPNNEQFF. The CDR3 DNA follows: TGTGCCAGCAGTTACCTCGGGGCTCCTAACAATGAGCAGTTCTTC.

The chain has TRBV9 and TRBJ2-1; the D gene is possibly TRBD2 (6 bases). This CDR3 region has 17 residues. CDR1 and CDR2 (germline): SGDLS, YYNGEE. V was cut by 4 bases and J by 0 bases, with 17 bases left in between. CDR3 sequence: CASSHVGDLNSYNEQFF. The CDR3 coding sequence is TGTGCCAGCAGCCACGTAGGGGACTTAAACTCCTACAATGAGCAGTTCTTC.

The chain joins TRBV20-1 to TRBJ1-5; D possibly corresponds to TRBD1 (5 bases). Trimming took 3 bases from V and 6 from J, leaving 12 bases between them. The CDR3 loop spans 13 amino acids. Germline V gene data show CDR1 as DFQATT and CDR2 as SNEGSKA (reference sequence). CDR3 in amino acids: CSARKGTGQPQHF. The DNA of the CDR3 is TGCAGTGCTAGGAAGGGGACCGGTCAGCCCCAGCATTTT.

The chain has TRBV9 and TRBJ2-1; D is perhaps TRBD2 (6 bases). V lost 0 bases and J 8 bases, leaving 21 bases between the germline ends. CDR3 length: 17 residues. From germline, CDR1 is SGDLS and CDR2 YYNGEE. The CDR3 nucleotides are TGTGCCAGCAGCGTAGACGGTTGGGAGGTCTCGGGAGATGAGCAGTTCTTC. As protein: CASSVDGWEVSGDEQFF.

This clonotype occurred a few times. The rearrangement joins TRBV5-1 to TRBJ1-1; D not certain. Trimming took off 7 bases at V and 1 base at J, with 14 bases between the two ends. The CDR3 is 14 residues long. Germline V gives CDR1 SGHRS, CDR2 YFSETQ. DNA of the CDR3: TGCGCCAGCCCCTTGGGAGGCCCGAACACTGAAGCTTTCTTT. Translated: CASPLGGPNTEAFF.